This is a list of T cell receptor beta chains from one sample in a study of blood T cell repertoires in COVID-19. Here immunoSEQ multiplex PCR was the method, and the copy in TCRdb shows in-frame clones only, minus some. The sample consists of about 250,000 clones, roughly 88% of them appearing once. The sample comprised peripheral blood. The receptors come from an elderly woman with COVID-19, enrolled during active disease. CDR3s include the opening cysteine and the closing phenylalanine or tryptophan. The order of the fields is J gene, V gene, clone size, D gene, CDR3 protein, CDR3 DNA. A D gene is named only where the DNA matches it firmly. Clone size is shown for a subset of rows, as once, few, many or a class of expanded clone.

J: TRBJ1-2
V: TRBV5-4
size: .
D: TRBD1
CDR3: CASSRATGGGYGYTF
DNA: TGTGCCAGCAGCAGGGCAACAGGGGGCGGCTATGGCTACACCTTC

J: TRBJ1-6
V: TRBV30
size: .
D: .
CDR3: CAWSVGDLLRGSPLHF
DNA: TGTGCCTGGAGTGTAGGCGATCTTCTCAGGGGTTCACCCCTCCACTTT

J: TRBJ2-1
V: TRBV27
size: .
D: .
CDR3: CASSYQGGTQFF
DNA: TGTGCCAGCAGTTATCAGGGGGGTACGCAGTTCTTC

J: TRBJ2-5
V: TRBV7-9
size: .
D: TRBD1
CDR3: CASSPLLTGGGKTQYF
DNA: TGTGCCAGCAGCCCACTTCTGACAGGGGGCGGAAAGACCCAGTACTTC

J: TRBJ1-6
V: TRBV10-2
size: .
D: TRBD1
CDR3: CASTLGQGWTESSYNSPLHF
DNA: TGCGCCAGCACCCTAGGACAGGGTTGGACTGAGAGCTCCTATAATTCACCCCTCCACTTT

J: TRBJ2-3
V: TRBV6-6
size: .
D: TRBD2
CDR3: CASIGRILDTQYF
DNA: TGTGCCAGCATCGGGAGGATTTTGGATACGCAGTATTTT

J: TRBJ2-2
V: TRBV3-1/TRBV3-2
size: once
D: TRBD2
CDR3: CASSQYGGVSGELFF
DNA: TGTGCCAGCAGCCAATATGGGGGGGTGTCCGGGGAGCTGTTTTTT

J: TRBJ1-2
V: TRBV2
size: .
D: .
CDR3: CASKGASNGYGYTF
DNA: TGTGCCAGCAAAGGGGCCAGTAACGGCTATGGCTACACCTTC

J: TRBJ2-4
V: TRBV6-6
size: .
D: .
CDR3: CASQALAKNIQYF
DNA: TGTGCCAGCCAGGCCCTAGCCAAAAACATTCAGTACTTC

J: TRBJ2-2
V: TRBV19
size: .
D: TRBD1
CDR3: CASSSQDRGHTGELFF
DNA: TGTGCCAGTAGTTCTCAGGACAGGGGGCACACCGGGGAGCTGTTTTTT

J: TRBJ1-5
V: TRBV10-3
size: .
D: .
CDR3: CAISGGDSNQPQHF
DNA: TGTGCCATCAGTGGCGGGGATAGCAATCAGCCCCAGCATTTT

J: TRBJ2-7
V: TRBV12-3/TRBV12-4
size: .
D: .
CDR3: CASTRDLYEQYF
DNA: TGTGCCAGCACCCGGGATTTATACGAGCAGTACTTC

J: TRBJ1-5
V: TRBV2
size: .
D: TRBD1
CDR3: CASSGQGRNQPQHF
DNA: TGTGCCAGCAGTGGACAGGGAAGGAATCAGCCCCAGCATTTT

J: TRBJ1-1
V: TRBV6-5
size: .
D: .
CDR3: CASSRGGNEAFF
DNA: TGTGCCAGTTCCAGGGGTGGGAATGAAGCTTTCTTT

J: TRBJ1-4
V: TRBV9
size: .
D: .
CDR3: CASSVLGGAADEKLFF
DNA: TGTGCCAGCAGCGTACTCGGAGGGGCGGCTGATGAAAAACTGTTTTTT

J: TRBJ1-6
V: TRBV27
size: .
D: .
CDR3: CASSPTGAYNSPLHF
DNA: TGTGCCAGCAGTCCCACCGGGGCCTATAATTCACCCCTCCACTTT

J: TRBJ2-4
V: TRBV29-1
size: .
D: .
CDR3: CSVEGKQVGIQYF
DNA: TGCAGCGTTGAAGGTAAACAGGTCGGCATTCAGTACTTC

J: TRBJ1-2
V: TRBV9
size: .
D: TRBD1
CDR3: CASSGQGQGGNGYTF
DNA: TGTGCCAGCAGCGGACAGGGACAGGGAGGGAATGGCTACACCTTC

J: TRBJ1-5
V: TRBV5-4
size: once
D: .
CDR3: CASSLQGSQPQHF
DNA: TGTGCCAGCAGCTTACAGGGATCCCAGCCCCAGCATTTT

J: TRBJ2-1
V: TRBV6-2/TRBV6-3
size: .
D: .
CDR3: CASSARGTVPYEQFF
DNA: TGTGCCAGCAGTGCTCGCGGGACAGTCCCCTATGAGCAGTTCTTC

J: TRBJ1-1
V: TRBV10-2
size: .
D: .
CDR3: CASSESTGRNTEAFF
DNA: TGCGCCAGCAGTGAGTCGACAGGCAGGAACACTGAAGCTTTCTTT

J: TRBJ1-3
V: TRBV7-2
size: .
D: TRBD1
CDR3: CASTSGRGQRNTIYF
DNA: TGTGCCAGCACCTCCGGCAGGGGGCAAAGAAACACCATATATTTT

J: TRBJ1-4
V: TRBV19
size: .
D: TRBD1
CDR3: CASSIGTGAEKLFF
DNA: TGTGCCAGTAGTATAGGGACAGGGGCTGAAAAACTGTTTTTT

J: TRBJ1-4
V: TRBV6-1
size: .
D: TRBD1
CDR3: CASSGRQGTGNEKLFF
DNA: TGTGCCAGCAGTGGGAGACAGGGTACGGGTAATGAAAAACTGTTTTTT

J: TRBJ2-3
V: TRBV3-1/TRBV3-2
size: .
D: .
CDR3: CASSQGWERQAPPQYF
DNA: TGTGCCAGCAGCCAAGGGTGGGAACGACAGGCCCCGCCGCAGTATTTT

J: TRBJ2-5
V: TRBV3-1/TRBV3-2
size: .
D: TRBD2
CDR3: CASSQDERGGRETQYF
DNA: TGTGCCAGCAGCCAAGATGAACGGGGGGGGCGAGAGACCCAGTACTTC

J: TRBJ1-1
V: TRBV7-3
size: .
D: TRBD1
CDR3: CASSLTGQTNTEAFF
DNA: TGTGCCAGCAGCTTGACGGGACAGACGAACACTGAAGCTTTCTTT

J: TRBJ2-1
V: TRBV19
size: .
D: TRBD2
CDR3: CASSRLPWTSGGSYNEQFF
DNA: TGTGCCAGTAGTCGCCTCCCATGGACTAGCGGGGGGTCCTACAATGAGCAGTTCTTC

J: TRBJ2-3
V: TRBV6-1
size: .
D: TRBD2
CDR3: CASSERLAGVSTDTQYF
DNA: TGTGCCAGCAGTGAACGGTTAGCGGGGGTTAGCACAGATACGCAGTATTTT

J: TRBJ1-5
V: TRBV19
size: .
D: TRBD1
CDR3: CASSNQGGNQPQHF
DNA: TGTGCCAGTAGTAACCAGGGGGGAAATCAGCCCCAGCATTTT

J: TRBJ1-1
V: TRBV7-2
size: .
D: .
CDR3: CASGEQPQNTEAFF
DNA: TGTGCCAGCGGAGAGCAGCCGCAGAACACTGAAGCTTTCTTT

J: TRBJ1-1
V: TRBV10-3
size: .
D: .
CDR3: CAISAYGGGNTEAFF
DNA: TGTGCCATCAGTGCATACGGCGGGGGGAACACTGAAGCTTTCTTT